This TCR beta chain was sequenced in a study of OX40 agonist ivuxolimab in advanced cancers. About the study: Ivuxolimab, an agonistic anti-OX40 (CD134) antibody, was given to patients.

The method was immunoSEQ multiplex PCR; TCRdb's version includes in-frame clones alone and lacks a portion of them. The sample gives more than 55,000 clones, approximately 79% of which show up once; around 3.8% is in the top ten. With respect to this clone: A junction boundary mismatches the germline segment, possibly from a read error.

Germline CDR1 and CDR2: SGHTS and YDEGEE. This CDR3 is built from 15 residues. The chain couples TRBV5-8 to TRBJ2-3, with 7 bases matching TRBD2. The specimen was CD4+ or CD8+ T cells sorted from blood, collected in a trial of the OX40 agonist ivuxolimab. This TCR derives from an adult with an advanced solid tumor such as melanoma, head and neck, liver or kidney cancer. This CDR3 is CASSQEAGIIDTQYF. The CDR3 coding sequence is TGCGCCAGCAGCCAAGAAGCGGGGATTATAGATACGCAGTATTTT.